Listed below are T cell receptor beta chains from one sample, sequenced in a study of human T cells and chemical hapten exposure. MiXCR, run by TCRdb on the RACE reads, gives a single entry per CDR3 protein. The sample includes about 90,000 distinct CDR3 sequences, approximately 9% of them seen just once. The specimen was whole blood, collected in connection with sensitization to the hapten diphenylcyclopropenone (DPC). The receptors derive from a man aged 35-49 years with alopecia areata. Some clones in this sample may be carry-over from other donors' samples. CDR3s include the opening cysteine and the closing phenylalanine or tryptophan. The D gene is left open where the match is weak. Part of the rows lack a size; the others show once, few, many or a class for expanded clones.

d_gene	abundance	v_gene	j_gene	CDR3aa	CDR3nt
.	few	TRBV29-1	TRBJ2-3	CSVTTFGQYF	TGCAGCGTCACTACCTTCGGGCAGTATTTT
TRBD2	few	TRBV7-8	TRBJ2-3	CASNAGVASDTQYF	TGTGCCAGTAATGCGGGAGTGGCATCAGATACGCAGTATTTT
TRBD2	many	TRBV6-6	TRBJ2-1	CASTALGPGLAINEQFF	TGTGCCAGCACCGCACTGGGGCCGGGACTAGCGATCAATGAGCAGTTCTTC
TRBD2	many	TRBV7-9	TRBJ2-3	CASSFGSSGSGSTDTQYF	TGTGCCAGCAGCTTCGGTAGTAGCGGGAGTGGGAGCACAGATACGCAGTATTTT
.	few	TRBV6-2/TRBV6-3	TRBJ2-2	CASSYVRDSLYTGELFF	TGTGCCAGCAGTTACGTCCGGGACTCCCTCTACACCGGGGAGCTGTTTTTT
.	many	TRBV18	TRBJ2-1	CASSPEGMGAQFF	TGTGCCAGCTCCCCCGAGGGTATGGGGGCTCAGTTCTTC
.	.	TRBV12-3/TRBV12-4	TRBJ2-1	CASSTPGSNNEQFF	TGTGCCAGCAGTACTCCGGGATCAAACAATGAGCAGTTCTTC
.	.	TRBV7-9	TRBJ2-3	CAISLRPDTQYF	TGTGCCATCAGCTTAAGGCCAGATACGCAGTATTTT
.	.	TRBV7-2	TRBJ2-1	CASSLAFYLWDEQFF	TGTGCCAGCAGCTTAGCTTTCTACCTTTGGGATGAGCAGTTCTTC
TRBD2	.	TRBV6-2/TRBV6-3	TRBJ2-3	CASSYRAGGRTDTQYF	TGTGCCAGCAGTTACCGAGCGGGAGGCCGCACAGATACGCAGTATTTT
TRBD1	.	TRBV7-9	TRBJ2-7	CASSYGTGWSHEQYF	TGTGCCAGCAGCTACGGGACAGGGTGGTCCCACGAGCAGTACTTC
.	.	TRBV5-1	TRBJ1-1	CASSLKDTLEAFF	TGCGCCAGCAGCTTGAAGGACACCCTTGAAGCTTTCTTT
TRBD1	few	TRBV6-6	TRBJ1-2	CASRGGSMAAGYTF	TGTGCCAGTAGAGGGGGCTCAATGGCGGCAGGCTACACCTTC
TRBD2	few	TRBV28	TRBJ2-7	CASSEAGGALFGQYF	TGTGCCAGCAGCGAAGCGGGAGGGGCCTTGTTCGGGCAGTACTTC
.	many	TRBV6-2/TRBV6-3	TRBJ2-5	CASSYSSTIRETQYF	TGTGCCAGCAGTTACTCGAGCACTATCAGAGAGACCCAGTACTTC
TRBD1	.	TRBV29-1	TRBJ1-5	CSVSPGGLGNQPQHF	TGCAGCGTCTCCCCAGGGGGCTTGGGCAATCAGCCCCAGCATTTT
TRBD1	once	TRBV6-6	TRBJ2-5	CASIGDRGFLETQYF	TGTGCCAGCATCGGCGACAGGGGGTTTTTGGAGACCCAGTACTTC
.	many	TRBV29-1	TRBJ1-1	CSATAVPEAFF	TGCAGCGCCACGGCAGTCCCTGAAGCTTTCTTT
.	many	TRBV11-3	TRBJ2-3	CASTTLADTQYF	TGTGCCAGCACGACTTTAGCGGATACGCAGTATTTT
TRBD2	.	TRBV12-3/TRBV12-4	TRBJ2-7	CASSPSRGGSYEQYF	TGTGCCAGCAGTCCCAGTCGCGGGGGATCCTACGAGCAGTACTTC
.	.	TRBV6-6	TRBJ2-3	CASSYSSGLTDTQYF	TGTGCCAGCAGTTATTCCTCAGGCCTCACAGATACGCAGTATTTT
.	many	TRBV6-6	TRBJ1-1	CASSLEGDFGSEAFF	TGTGCCAGCAGCCTCGAGGGCGACTTTGGCTCTGAAGCTTTCTTT
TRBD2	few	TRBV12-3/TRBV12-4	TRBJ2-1	CASSALTSGTGNEQFF	TGTGCCAGCAGTGCCCTGACTAGCGGGACGGGGAATGAGCAGTTCTTC
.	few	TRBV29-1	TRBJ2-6	CGADSGANVLTF	TGCGGAGCAGACTCTGGGGCCAACGTCCTGACTTTC
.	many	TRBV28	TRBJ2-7	CASSFPGTNLYEQYF	TGTGCCAGCAGTTTCCCCGGGACAAACCTCTACGAGCAGTACTTC
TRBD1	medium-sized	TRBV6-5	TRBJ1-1	CASSPGTGGRTEAFF	TGTGCCAGCAGTCCCGGGACAGGGGGACGCACTGAAGCTTTCTTT
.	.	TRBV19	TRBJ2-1	CASTRGTYNEQFF	TGTGCCAGTACCCGCGGGACCTACAATGAGCAGTTCTTC
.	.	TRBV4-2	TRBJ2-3	CASSQESVGASTDTQYF	TGTGCCAGCAGCCAAGAGAGTGTAGGAGCTAGCACAGATACGCAGTATTTT
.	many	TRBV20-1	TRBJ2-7	CSARAPDRGSYEQYF	TGCAGTGCTAGAGCCCCTGATCGGGGCTCCTACGAGCAGTACTTC
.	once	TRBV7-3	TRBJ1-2	CASSTSVGQERYGYTF	TGTGCCAGCAGCACCAGCGTAGGCCAAGAAAGATATGGCTACACCTTC
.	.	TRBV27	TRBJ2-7	CASSPNGLPPSEQYF	TGTGCCAGCAGTCCCAATGGCCTACCGCCCTCCGAGCAGTACTTC
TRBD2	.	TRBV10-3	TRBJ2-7	CAISRTSDTYEQYF	TGTGCCATCAGTCGGACTAGCGATACCTACGAGCAGTACTTC
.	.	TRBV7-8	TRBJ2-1	CASSLAVAGRLDPYNEQFF	TGTGCCAGCAGCTTAGCGGTGGCGGGCAGACTAGACCCCTACAATGAGCAGTTCTTC
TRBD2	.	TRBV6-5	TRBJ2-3	CASTRLAGPTDTQYF	TGTGCCAGCACTCGACTAGCGGGCCCAACAGATACGCAGTATTTT
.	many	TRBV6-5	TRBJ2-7	CASSQGRFLYYEQYF	TGTGCCAGCAGCCAAGGACGCTTTCTTTACTACGAGCAGTACTTC
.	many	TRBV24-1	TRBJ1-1	CATSDLGERFEEAFF	TGTGCCACCAGTGATTTGGGTGAGAGGTTTGAAGAGGCTTTCTTT
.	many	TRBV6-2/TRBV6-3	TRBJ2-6	CASSPWANVLTF	TGTGCCAGCTCCCCTTGGGCCAACGTCCTGACTTTC
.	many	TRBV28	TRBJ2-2	CASSFTGPPRNTGELFF	TGTGCCAGCAGTTTTACCGGGCCCCCGAGGAACACCGGGGAGCTGTTTTTT
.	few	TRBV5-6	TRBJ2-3	CASSLGAVTDTQYF	TGTGCCAGCAGCTTGGGTGCAGTTACCGATACGCAGTATTTT
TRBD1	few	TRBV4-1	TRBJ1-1	CASRGNIWDRGGRNTEAFF	TGCGCCAGCAGGGGGAATATCTGGGACAGGGGAGGTCGGAACACTGAAGCTTTCTTT
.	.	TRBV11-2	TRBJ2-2	CASSYFTGELFF	TGTGCCAGCAGCTACTTCACCGGGGAGCTGTTTTTT
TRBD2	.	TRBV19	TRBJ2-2	CASSPAGGTGELFF	TGTGCCAGTAGCCCAGCGGGAGGTACCGGGGAGCTGTTTTTT
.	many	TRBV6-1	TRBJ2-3	CASRGAPGLNTDTQYF	TGTGCCAGCAGAGGTGCCCCGGGACTTAACACAGATACGCAGTATTTT
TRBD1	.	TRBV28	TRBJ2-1	CASSLYGQGAFNEQFF	TGTGCCAGCAGTTTATACGGACAGGGGGCTTTCAATGAGCAGTTCTTC
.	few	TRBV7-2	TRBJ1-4	CASSPLMGGEKLFF	TGTGCCAGCAGCCCCCTCATGGGCGGTGAAAAACTGTTTTTT
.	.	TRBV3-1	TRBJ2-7	CASSQAVYEQYF	TGTGCCAGCAGCCAGGCCGTGTACGAGCAGTACTTC
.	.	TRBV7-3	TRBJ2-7	CASSPTRTAGIGGHEQYF	TGTGCCAGCAGCCCAACCAGGACAGCCGGGATAGGCGGTCACGAGCAGTACTTC
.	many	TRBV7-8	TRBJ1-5	CASSLARHLSNQPQHF	TGTGCCAGCAGCTTAGCGAGACACCTTAGCAATCAGCCCCAGCATTTT
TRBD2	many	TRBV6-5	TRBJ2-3	CASSYVGLAGGADTQYF	TGTGCCAGCAGTTACGTCGGTCTAGCGGGAGGGGCAGATACGCAGTATTTT
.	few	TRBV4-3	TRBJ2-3	CASSQGVQVAMEQYF	TGCGCCAGCAGCCAAGGCGTTCAGGTAGCAATGGAGCAGTATTTT
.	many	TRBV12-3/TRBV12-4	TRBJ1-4	CASSLIGTDPEKLFF	TGTGCCAGCAGTTTAATAGGGACCGATCCCGAAAAACTGTTTTTT
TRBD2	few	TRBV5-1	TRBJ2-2	CASSPRTSGRSANTGELFF	TGCGCCAGCAGCCCCCGGACTAGCGGGAGGTCCGCGAACACCGGGGAGCTGTTTTTT
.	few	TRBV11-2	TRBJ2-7	CASSLEYYEQYF	TGTGCCAGCAGCTTAGAGTACTACGAGCAGTACTTC
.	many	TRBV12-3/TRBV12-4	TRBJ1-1	CASSSTENTEAFF	TGTGCCAGCAGCAGTACAGAGAACACTGAAGCTTTCTTT
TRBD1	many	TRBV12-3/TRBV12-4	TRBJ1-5	CASSHGTGGQPQHF	TGTGCCAGCAGCCACGGGACAGGGGGACAGCCCCAGCATTTT
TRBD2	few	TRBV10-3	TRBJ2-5	CAIAKSGLAGVETQYF	TGTGCCATCGCAAAAAGTGGACTAGCGGGAGTTGAGACCCAGTACTTC
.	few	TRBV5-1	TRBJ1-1	CASSPFTGGGTEAFF	TGCGCCAGCAGTCCTTTTACAGGAGGCGGCACTGAAGCTTTCTTT
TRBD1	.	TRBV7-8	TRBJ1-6	CASSLLGQGSDNSPLHF	TGTGCCAGCAGCTTACTGGGACAGGGGAGCGATAATTCACCCCTCCACTTT
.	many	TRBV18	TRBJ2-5	CASSPRGAAETQYF	TGTGCCAGCTCACCACGGGGAGCGGCAGAGACCCAGTACTTC
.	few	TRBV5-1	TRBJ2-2	CASSLSEANAGELFF	TGCGCCAGCAGCTTGTCAGAAGCGAACGCCGGGGAGCTGTTTTTT